This TCR beta chain comes out of a study of blood T cell repertoires in COVID-19 (dated by TCRdb to 2018 to 2020). About the study as a whole: Collaborator samples came from the United States, Italy and Spain and covered acute and convalescent phases of COVID-19. Where available, HLA class I and class II types were taken from metadata supplied by the sample provider and were not determined by assay-based typing. The samples were drawn from the first 160 participants of the ongoing ImmuneRACE study and from 950 to 1,500 subjects provided by 6 global collaborators. The dataset comprised deeply sampled blood TCRbeta repertoires from subjects exposed to, actively infected with, or recovered from COVID-19. The repertoires were released in a freely available public database intended as a resource for research on the immune response to SARS-CoV-2. Nearly every sample came with metadata listing a de-identified subject ID, COVID-19 status, age in years and sex. The prospective study material was composed of cDNA or gDNA derived from T cells, B-cell-depleted T cells, or PBMCs.

TCRbeta CDR3 regions were amplified from genomic DNA using the immunoSEQ Assay, a bias-controlled multiplex PCR. The authors' pipeline ran thus. Within the assay, amplification of reference gene primers was used to estimate how many nucleated cells each sample contained. Sequence reads were collapsed and filtered to measure the absolute abundance of every unique TCRbeta CDR3 rearrangement. For each sample, productive Simpson clonality was calculated as the square root of Simpson's diversity index over productive rearrangements. This immuneACCESS table, as held by TCRdb, lists in-frame sequences with V and J called but not all clones. Of the missing ones, under half trace to an unresolved V gene in checked studies; the others have no known cause. The V and J calls and clone size are taken from that table; D and trimming were inferred from the DNA. Here the sample has fewer than 75,000 clones; more than 75% occur a single time. The ten most abundant clones make up 6.9% of the sample.

Remarks on this clone: Its antigen remains unidentified. No base qualities exist here, and no much larger clone lies one base off it.

Whole blood was collected in K2EDTA tubes by collaborating institutions according to the institutions' own protocols. For TCRbeta analysis, collaborators shipped samples in one of three forms: frozen whole blood, isolated PBMCs, or DNA extracted from either of those sample types. Paper-wide results and their limitations: The quantity of clinical and demographic metadata differed by source and by participant and was supplied without curation.

From the germline V gene (reference sequence), CDR1 is LNHDA and CDR2 is SQIVND. Counted from cysteine to phenylalanine, this CDR3 has 14 amino acids. Only CDR3 DNA is held: 42 bases, read in frame from base 1. The junction shows trimming of 5 bases on V and 2 bases on J, and the gene matches do not reach 4 bases of it. Here the chain combines TRBV19 and TRBJ2-3; 7 bases in the middle match TRBD2. Sequencing was performed on peripheral blood. The TCR comes from a man aged 60 to 75 with active or convalescent COVID-19. The DNA sequence is TGTGCCAGTAGTCGGGGGGACCCCACAGATACGCAGTATTTT. This codes for CASSRGDPTDTQYF.